What follows are 5 T cell receptor beta chains derived from one specimen sequenced in a study of CD8+ T cells in alopecia areata. Stated treatment: oral pan-JAK inhibitor, 5-10 mg twice daily. In each case, RNA was isolated and then reverse transcribed into cDNA as the sequencing template. TCRdb's copy holds only in-frame clones and misses some; the assay was immunoSEQ multiplex PCR. The table lists about 64,000 clones, 46% of them singletons. This material consisted of CD8+ T cells sorted from blood, taken around week 37, from a patient treated with tofacitinib. The receptors were sampled from a human donor with alopecia areata.

The J gene is TRBJ1-1, the V gene TRBV7-8, with 7 nucleotides matching TRBD1. The CDR3 covers 12 residues. Germline V CDR1 and CDR2: SGHVS, FQNEAQ. Unmatched junction bases numbered 7, after V lost 10 bases and J lost 5 bases. The CDR3 protein is CAIVDRDTEAFF. For the CDR3, the DNA is TGTGCCATCGTAGACAGGGATACTGAAGCTTTCTTT. Supplemented by reference TRBV7-8 and TRBJ1-1, the full variable domain reads GAGVSQSPRYKVAKRGQDVALRCDPISGHVSLFWYQQALGQGPEFLTYFQNEAQLDKSGLPSDRFFAERPEGSVSTLKIQRTQQEDSAVYLCAIVDRDTEAFFGQGTRLTVV.

This clone was counted only a few times. This chain uses TRBV23-1 with TRBJ2-7; the D gene is possibly TRBD2 (5 bases). TRBV23-1 is labeled an ORF, and its function is uncertain. The V end was cut by 7 bases, the J end by 2 bases, with 12 bases between. This CDR3 comprises 13 residues. CDR3 region: CASIASAAYEQYF. DNA of the CDR3: TGCGCCAGCATAGCGTCCGCTGCCTACGAGCAGTACTTC.

This chain's CDR3 is CAWTGGQGLSPNSYGYTF. CDR3 bases: TGTGCCTGGACGGGCGGGCAGGGACTATCTCCCAACTCCTATGGCTACACCTTC. The chain carries TRBV30 and TRBJ1-2; TRBD1 is a possible D gene (5 bases). V gave up 4 bases and J gave up 4 bases, with 28 bases separating them. CDR1 GTSNPN and CDR2 SVGIG come from the germline V gene (reference sequence). The CDR3 sequence is 18 residues long.

This chain connects TRBV9 to TRBJ2-7; 9 bases fit TRBD1. The CDR3 loop spans 14 amino acids. V lost 0 bases to trimming and J lost 5 bases; unmatched junction nucleotides: 3. Per the germline V gene, CDR1 is SGDLS and CDR2 is YYNGEE. CDR3 sequence reads: CASSVGDRVDEQYF. The DNA for the CDR3 is TGTGCCAGCAGCGTAGGGGACAGGGTCGACGAGCAGTACTTC. Using reference TRBV9 and TRBJ2-7 for the parts outside the CDR3, the full variable domain is DSGVTQTPKHLITATGQRVTLRCSPRSGDLSVYWYQQSLDQGLQFLIQYYNGEERAKGNILERFSAQQFPDLHSELNLSSLELGDSALYFCASSVGDRVDEQYFGPGTRLTVT.

This clone was seen a few times. The V call is TRBV20-1, the J call TRBJ1-2, with TRBD1 as a possible D gene (6 bases). The germline V and J ends were trimmed by 5 bases and 13 bases, with 11 bases remaining between them. Germline CDR1 and CDR2: DFQATT and SNEGSKA (reference sequence). The CDR3 contains 9 residues. CDR3 DNA sequence: TGCAGTGCTCCACAGGGACCCACCTTC. Amino acids: CSAPQGPTF.